One sample yielded the 7 T cell receptor beta chains listed below, sequenced in a study of blood T cell repertoires in COVID-19. Produced via immunoSEQ multiplex PCR; TCRdb's table is partial and in-frame only. The sample holds about 220,000 clones; about 80% are singletons and the top ten take approximately 2.9%. Sequences were obtained from peripheral blood. The source of these receptors is a woman under 40 who had recovered from COVID-19.

The CDR3 reads CASSSGLVYNEQFF. In DNA, the CDR3 is TGTGCCAGCAGCTCAGGACTCGTGTACAATGAGCAGTTCTTC. The chain has TRBV11-2 and TRBJ2-1; TRBD2 is a possible D gene (5 bases). This CDR3 spans 14 amino acids. V gave up 4 bases and J gave up 4 bases, with 11 bases separating them. Germline lookup yields CDR1 SGHAT and CDR2 FQNNGV.

The V and J genes are TRBV6-1 and TRBJ2-7; weak D call: TRBD1 (6 bases). Trimming stripped 0 bases from V and 11 bases from J, with 20 bases between. The CDR3 consists of 15 residues. Germline V gene lookup returns CDR1 MNHNS and CDR2 SASEGT. The CDR3 DNA sequence: TGTGCCAGCAGTGAAGCACAGGGCCTCTGGCCCCAGGAGTACTTC. It codes for CASSEAQGLWPQEYF.

The chain couples TRBV19 to TRBJ1-1; possibly TRBD1 for D (5 bases). This CDR3 has 15 residues. V was pared by 5 bases and J by 7 bases, with 20 bases between. Germline CDR1 LNHDA, CDR2 SQIVND (reference sequence). The CDR3 region is CASSAKARGTGEAFF. In nucleotides, the CDR3 is TGTGCCAGTAGTGCCAAAGCACGGGGGACCGGTGAAGCTTTCTTT.

The chain is built from TRBV4-2 and TRBJ2-3; 8 nucleotides match TRBD1. Looked up from germline, CDR1 is LGHNA and CDR2 is YNFKEQ. Losses at the gene ends were 0 bases for V and 1 base for J; bases not matched to a gene: 3. There are 16 residues in the CDR3. The DNA of the CDR3 is TGTGCCAGCAGCCAAGATGGGGGACAGGGCACAGATACGCAGTATTTT. Translation: CASSQDGGQGTDTQYF.

This clone came up a few times. The chain couples TRBV28 to TRBJ1-1; D remains ambiguous. CDR3 size: 17 residues. In germline, CDR1 is MDHEN, CDR2 SYDVKM. Trimming took off 7 bases at V and 1 base at J, with 22 bases between the two ends. The CDR3 here is CASTPPPGQTRNTEAFF. Written as DNA, the CDR3 is TGTGCCAGCACCCCTCCTCCAGGCCAAACCAGGAACACTGAAGCTTTCTTT.

This clone came up a few times. The chain is built from TRBV5-5 and TRBJ1-4; 7 nucleotides align to TRBD1. V was clipped by 4 bases and J by 2 bases; unmatched bases: 14. The CDR3 sequence is 18 residues long. CDR1 is SGHKS, CDR2 YYEKEE, per germline (reference sequence). Written as DNA, the CDR3 is TGTGCCAGCAGCGATGTACTTATAGGACAGGCTACTAATGAAAAACTGTTTTTT. This gives the protein CASSDVLIGQATNEKLFF.

The gene calls are TRBV28 and TRBJ2-3; 11 nucleotides agree with TRBD2. The germline gives CDR1 MDHEN, CDR2 SYDVKM. The CDR3 spans 16 residues. V lost 6 bases to trimming and J lost 4 bases; unmatched junction nucleotides: 9. In DNA, the CDR3 is TGTGCCAGCAGGGGCATGACTAGCGGGGCCGCAGATACGCAGTATTTT. This encodes CASRGMTSGAADTQYF.